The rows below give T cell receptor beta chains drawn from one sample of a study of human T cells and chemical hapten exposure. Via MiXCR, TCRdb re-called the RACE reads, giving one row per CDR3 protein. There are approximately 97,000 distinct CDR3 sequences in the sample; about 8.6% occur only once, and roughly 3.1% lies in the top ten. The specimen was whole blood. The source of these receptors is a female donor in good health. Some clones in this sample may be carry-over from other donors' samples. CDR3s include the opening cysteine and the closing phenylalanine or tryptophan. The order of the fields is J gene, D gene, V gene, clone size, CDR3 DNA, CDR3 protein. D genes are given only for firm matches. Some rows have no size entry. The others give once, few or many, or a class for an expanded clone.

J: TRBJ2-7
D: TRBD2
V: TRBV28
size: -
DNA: TGTGCCAGCAGTTCGCGGGAGCGGTTTTACGAGCAGTACTTC
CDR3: CASSSRERFYEQYF

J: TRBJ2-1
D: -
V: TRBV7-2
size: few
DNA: TGTGCCAGCAGCTTCGAAAGCTCCTACAATGAGCAGTTCTTC
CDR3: CASSFESSYNEQFF

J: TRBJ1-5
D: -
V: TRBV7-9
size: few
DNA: TGTGCCAGCAGCTTAGACAGCGGAGCTGGCAATCAGCCCCAGCATTTT
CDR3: CASSLDSGAGNQPQHF

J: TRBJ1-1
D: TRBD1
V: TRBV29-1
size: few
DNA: TGCAGCGTCGGACAGGGGAGGGGGACTGAAGCTTTCTTT
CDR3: CSVGQGRGTEAFF

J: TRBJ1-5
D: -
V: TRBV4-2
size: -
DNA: TGTGCCAGCAGCCAAGGTCGGAGCAGAAATCAGCCCCAGCATTTT
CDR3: CASSQGRSRNQPQHF

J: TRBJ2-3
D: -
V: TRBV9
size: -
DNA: TGTACCAGCAGCGAAGGACTGATGAGCACAGATACGCAGTATTTT
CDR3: CTSSEGLMSTDTQYF

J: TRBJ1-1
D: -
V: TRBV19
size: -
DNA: TGTGCCAGTACCCCAAGCGGGGGGCCCACTGAAGCTTTCTTT
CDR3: CASTPSGGPTEAFF

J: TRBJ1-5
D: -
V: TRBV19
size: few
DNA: TGTGCCAGTAGCTCGAAAGGAGGTAGCAATCAGCCCCAGCATTTT
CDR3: CASSSKGGSNQPQHF

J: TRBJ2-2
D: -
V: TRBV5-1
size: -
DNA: TGCGCCAGCAGCTTGAACAGAAACACCGGGGAGCTGTTTTTT
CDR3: CASSLNRNTGELFF

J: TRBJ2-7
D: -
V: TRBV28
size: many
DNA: TGTGCCGTAGATGAAGCGGGTCGCTACGAGCAGTACTTC
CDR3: CAVDEAGRYEQYF

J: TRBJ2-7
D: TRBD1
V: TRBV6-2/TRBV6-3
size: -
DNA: TGTGCCAGCAGTTGGGACAGCCCCGTGGCCTACGAGCAGTACTTC
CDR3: CASSWDSPVAYEQYF

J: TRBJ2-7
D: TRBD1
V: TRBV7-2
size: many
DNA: TGTGCCAGCAGCTTGGACAGGAGCCCAACCTACGAGCAGTACTTC
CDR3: CASSLDRSPTYEQYF

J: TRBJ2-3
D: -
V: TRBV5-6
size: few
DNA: TGTGCCAGCAGCTTGCGGAAGACGGGCCCCACAGATACGCAGTATTTT
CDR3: CASSLRKTGPTDTQYF